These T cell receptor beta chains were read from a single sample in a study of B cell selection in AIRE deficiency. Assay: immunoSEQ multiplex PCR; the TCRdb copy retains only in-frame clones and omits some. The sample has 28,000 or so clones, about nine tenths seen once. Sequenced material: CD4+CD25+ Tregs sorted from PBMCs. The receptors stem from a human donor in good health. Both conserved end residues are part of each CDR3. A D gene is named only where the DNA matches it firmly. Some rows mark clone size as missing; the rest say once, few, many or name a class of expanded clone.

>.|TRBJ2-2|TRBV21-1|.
TGTGCCAGCAGCAAAAGAGCCCCTGGGGTAGCGTCGAACACCGGGGAGCTGTTTTTT
CASSKRAPGVASNTGELFF
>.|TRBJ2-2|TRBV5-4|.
TGTGCCAGCAGCTTGGTTACGAACACCGGGGAGCTGTTTTTT
CASSLVTNTGELFF
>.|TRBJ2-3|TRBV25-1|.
TGTGCCAGCACTCACACTAGCACAGATACGCAGTATTTT
CASTHTSTDTQYF
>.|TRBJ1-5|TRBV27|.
TGTGCCAGCAGTTACGGGGTCAATCAGCCCCAGCATTTT
CASSYGVNQPQHF
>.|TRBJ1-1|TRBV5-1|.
TGCGCCAGCAGGGGATTTTTAAACACTGAAGCTTTCTTT
CASRGFLNTEAFF
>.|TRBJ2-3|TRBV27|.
TGTGCCAGCAGTCCCCAGGACAGACGCGACACAGATACGCAGTATTTT
CASSPQDRRDTDTQYF
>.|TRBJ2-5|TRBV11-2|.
TGTGCCAGCAGCTCGGACGGTGGGGAGACCCAGTACTTC
CASSSDGGETQYF
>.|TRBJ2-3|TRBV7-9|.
TGTGCCAGCAGCTTAGTGGGGGCAGATACGCAGTATTTT
CASSLVGADTQYF
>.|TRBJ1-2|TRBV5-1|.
TGCGCCAGCAGCTTTACAGGGTTTACTAACTATGGCTACACCTTC
CASSFTGFTNYGYTF
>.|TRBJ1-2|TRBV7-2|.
TGTGCCAGCAGCGTGCGGGGCGAGACGCTGACCTTC
CASSVRGETLTF
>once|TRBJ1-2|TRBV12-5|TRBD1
TGTGCTAGTGGTTTGGACCGGGACAGGGTTCTCTTAAACTATGGCTACACCTTC
CASGLDRDRVLLNYGYTF
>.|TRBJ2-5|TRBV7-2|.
TGTGCCAGCAGCTTAGACAGCCAGGTGCTTTGGGAGACCCAGTACTTC
CASSLDSQVLWETQYF
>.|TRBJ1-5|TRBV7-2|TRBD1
TGTGCCAGCAGCTTAGTTGGGACAGGGTTCAATCAGCCCCAGCATTTT
CASSLVGTGFNQPQHF
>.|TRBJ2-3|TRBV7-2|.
TGTGCCAGCAGCTTGCAGACTGATACGCAGTATTTT
CASSLQTDTQYF
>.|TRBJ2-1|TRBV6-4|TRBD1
TGTGCCAGCAGTGACTCTGGACAGGCCTGGAAGCAGTTCTTC
CASSDSGQAWKQFF
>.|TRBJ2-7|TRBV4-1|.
TGCGCCAGCAGCCAAGGGACAACCGATCTTTACGAGCAGTACTTC
CASSQGTTDLYEQYF
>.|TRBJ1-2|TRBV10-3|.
TGTGCCATCAGTGAGTCGCGAACTGACTATGGCTACACCTTC
CAISESRTDYGYTF
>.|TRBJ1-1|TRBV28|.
TGTGCCAGCACCCTAGAGCACAGGGCTGAAGCTTTCTTT
CASTLEHRAEAFF
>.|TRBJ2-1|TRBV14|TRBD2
TGTGCCAGCAGCCAAGGACTAGCGTCTCGCAATGAGCAGTTCTTC
CASSQGLASRNEQFF
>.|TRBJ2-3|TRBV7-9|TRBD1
TGTGCCAGCACTCAGACAGGGAAGACAGATACGCAGTATTTT
CASTQTGKTDTQYF
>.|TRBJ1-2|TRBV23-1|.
TGCGCCAGCAGTCGCCTGTGCGTGACAGGTACCCTCCTCTATGGCTACACCTTC
CASSRLCVTGTLLYGYTF
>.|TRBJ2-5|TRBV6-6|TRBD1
TGTGCCAGCAGTTACTCGGACAGGGATGAGACCCAGTACTTC
CASSYSDRDETQYF
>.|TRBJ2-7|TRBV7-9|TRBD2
TGTGCCAGCAGCTCCCCCCGACTAGCGGGGAGCCAATACGAGCAGTACTTC
CASSSPRLAGSQYEQYF
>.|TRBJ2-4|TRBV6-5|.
TGTGCCAGCAGTTACTTAGGAATAGCCAAAAACATTCAGTACTTC
CASSYLGIAKNIQYF
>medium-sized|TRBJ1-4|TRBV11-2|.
TGTGCCAGCACCACAGGGACCTACGAAAAACTGTTTTTT
CASTTGTYEKLFF
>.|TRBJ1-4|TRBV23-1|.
TGCGCCAGCAGTCAATCAGGCCGCGGGGAAGAGAGAGAAAAACTGTTTTTT
CASSQSGRGEEREKLFF
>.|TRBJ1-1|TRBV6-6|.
TGTGCCAGCAGACCCGCAGGGAGGAGCACTGAAGCTTTCTTT
CASRPAGRSTEAFF
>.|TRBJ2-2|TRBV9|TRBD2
TGTGCCAGCAGCACCAAGGGACTAGCGGGTATGAACACCGGGGAGCTGTTTTTT
CASSTKGLAGMNTGELFF
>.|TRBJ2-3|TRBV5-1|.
TGCGCCAGCAGCGAGCTAGATACGCAGTATTTT
CASSELDTQYF
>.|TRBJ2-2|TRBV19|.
TGTGCCAGTAGTATAAGGTTCGGGACACACACCGGGGAGCTGTTTTTT
CASSIRFGTHTGELFF
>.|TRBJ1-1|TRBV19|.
TGTGCCAGTAGGCACTGGAACACTGAAGCTTTCTTT
CASRHWNTEAFF
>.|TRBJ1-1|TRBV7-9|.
TGTGCCAGCAGCTTAGTCAGGGGCACTGAAGCTTTCTTT
CASSLVRGTEAFF
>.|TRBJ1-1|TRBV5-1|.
TGCGCCAGCAGCAGGGATAACACTGAAGCTTTCTTT
CASSRDNTEAFF
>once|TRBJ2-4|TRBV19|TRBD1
TGTGCCAGTAGTACCGGACAGGGTCGGACCAAAAACATTCAGTACTTC
CASSTGQGRTKNIQYF
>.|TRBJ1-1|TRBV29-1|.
TGCAGCGTTGAAACTGTGCGGTTCAACACTGAAGCTTTCTTT
CSVETVRFNTEAFF
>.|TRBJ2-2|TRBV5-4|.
TGTGCCAGCAGCCGGGGGACATTCGCGAACACCGGGGAGCTGTTTTTT
CASSRGTFANTGELFF
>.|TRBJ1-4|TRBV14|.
TGTGCCAGCAGCCATCTGGGGGCCGGGGAAAAACTGTTTTTT
CASSHLGAGEKLFF
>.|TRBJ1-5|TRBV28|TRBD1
TGTGCCAGCAGCGGGACAGGTCGCGTCTATAGCAATCAGCCCCAGCATTTT
CASSGTGRVYSNQPQHF
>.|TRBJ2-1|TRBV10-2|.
TGCGCCAGCAGTGAGGGGAGCTCCTACAATGAGCAGTTCTTC
CASSEGSSYNEQFF